Shown below are 9 T cell receptor beta chains from a single sample sequenced in a study of patients and donors after allogeneic stem cell transplantation. TCRdb re-derived calls from the RT-PCR reads in MiXCR, one entry per CDR3 protein. The sample holds fewer than 180,000 distinct CDR3 sequences, about a third seen once. The specimen was blood, either unsorted or a sorted T cell fraction (not recorded which). Receptors originate from a human donor who was either an allogeneic HSCT recipient or a stem cell or donor lymphocyte infusion donor (not recorded which). It is not recorded whose cells these are; they may come from a transplant donor.

The rearrangement uses TRBV4-2 and TRBJ2-5; TRBD2 agrees at 10 bases. The length of the CDR3 is 18 residues. Germline V gene sequence: CDR1 LGHNA, CDR2 YNFKEQ. Trimming cost V 2 bases and J 6 bases; bases outside gene matches: 15. CDR3 bases: TGTGCCAGCAGCCAAAGGAATTCCGCTAGCGGGGGCCCAAAGACCCAGTACTTC. It specifies CASSQRNSASGGPKTQYF.

This clonotype was found a few times. This chain uses TRBV6-6 with TRBJ1-2; TRBD1 might be the D (6 bases). The CDR3 length is 13 residues. V was shortened by 7 bases and J by 0 bases, with 9 bases between the two germline ends. CDR1 is MNHNY, CDR2 SVGAGI, per germline (reference sequence). In nucleotides, the CDR3 is TGTGCCAGCACGGCAGGGGCTAACTATGGCTACACCTTC. This codes for CASTAGANYGYTF.

V usage is TRBV18 and J usage is TRBJ2-6; TRBD2 matches 10 bases. Germline assignment: CDR1 KGHSH and CDR2 LQKENI. Unmatched junction bases numbered 9, after V lost 3 bases and J lost 4 bases. This CDR3 comprises 18 residues. The CDR3 reads CASSPSSGGLNGANVLTF. The CDR3 DNA sequence: TGTGCCAGCTCACCGTCTAGCGGGGGACTCAACGGGGCCAACGTCCTGACTTTC.

The V call is TRBV20-1, the J call TRBJ1-6; D may be TRBD1 (5 bases). This CDR3 is 14 amino acids long. From germline, CDR1 is DFQATT and CDR2 SNEGSKA (reference sequence). Trimming stripped 3 bases from V and 5 bases from J, with 11 bases between. CDR3 sequence: CSASWGNHNSPLHF. CDR3 in DNA: TGCAGTGCTAGTTGGGGGAACCATAATTCACCCCTCCACTTT.

The chain combines TRBV12-3 or TRBV12-4 with TRBJ2-1, with TRBD2 matching over 10 bases. The junction had 17 bases not matched to a gene; V was cut back by 6 bases and J by 0 bases. The CDR3 spans 20 residues. The CDR3 coding sequence is TGTGCCAGCAGAGGCGGCGGGACTAGCGATCACCTTAGCTCCTACAATGAGCAGTTCTTC. Translating gives CASRGGGTSDHLSSYNEQFF.

The chain couples TRBV9 to TRBJ1-2; D is unresolved. Trimming took off 4 bases at V and 3 bases at J, with 19 bases between the two ends. Germline V CDR1 and CDR2: SGDLS, YYNGEE. The CDR3 extends over 16 amino acids. CDR3 sequence: CASSSWTHGRDYGYTF. The CDR3 DNA reads TGTGCCAGCAGCAGCTGGACCCACGGTCGGGACTATGGCTACACCTTC. Drawing the rest from reference TRBV9 and TRBJ1-2, the complete variable domain is DSGVTQTPKHLITATGQRVTLRCSPRSGDLSVYWYQQSLDQGLQFLIQYYNGEERAKGNILERFSAQQFPDLHSELNLSSLELGDSALYFCASSSWTHGRDYGYTFGSGTRLTVV.

The rearrangement uses TRBV12-3 or TRBV12-4 and TRBJ1-2; 8 bases map to TRBD1. The V segment lost 4 bases and the J segment 7 bases; nucleotides outside the gene matches: 2. This CDR3 has 12 residues. CDR3 DNA sequence: TGTGCCAGCAGTTCGGACAGGGTTGGCTACACCTTC. As protein: CASSSDRVGYTF.

V is TRBV3-1 and J is TRBJ2-3, with 13 bases identical to TRBD2. Trimming removed 4 bases from V and 2 bases from J; junction bases left unmatched: 9. The germline CDR1 and CDR2 sequences are LGHDT and YNNKEL (reference sequence). The CDR3 spans 18 residues. CDR3 region: CASSPGTSGVVSTDTQYF. CDR3 nucleotide sequence: TGTGCCAGCAGCCCTGGGACTAGCGGGGTCGTTTCCACAGATACGCAGTATTTT.

This clonotype was seen a handful of times. This rearrangement joins TRBV11-2 to TRBJ1-2, with D perhaps matching TRBD1 (6 bases). The germline CDR1 and CDR2 sequences are SGHAT and FQNNGV. This CDR3 is 14 amino acids long. The germline V and J ends were trimmed by 4 bases and 5 bases, with 14 bases remaining between them. Here the CDR3 DNA reads TGTGCCAGCAGCTCTGGGGGGCAGGGGTATGGCTACACCTTC. It encodes CASSSGGQGYGYTF.